This T cell receptor (beta chain) appears in the sequencing data of a study of human T cells and chemical hapten exposure. Study at large: Across samples, TCR yields varied, mostly owing to small differences in pooled library volumes.

TCRdb processed the RACE reads anew with MiXCR; each CDR3 protein has one entry. The data show 130,000 or so distinct CDR3 sequences, around 8.3% seen once. Specified time point: healthy volunteer bleed at 2 weeks. The authors' total RNA extraction used unfractionated whole blood. The CDR3 consists of 12 residues. From germline, CDR1 is SNHLY and CDR2 FYNNEI. V lost 4 bases and J lost 2, with 6 bases in between. This clonotype was found many times. The TCR comes from a male donor in good health. Some clones in this sample may be carry-over from other donors' samples. The chain carries TRBV2 and TRBJ2-7; D unresolved. Input material: whole blood. The CDR3 here is CASSAGTYEQYF. The CDR3 nucleotides read TGTGCCAGCAGTGCCGGCACCTACGAGCAGTACTTC.